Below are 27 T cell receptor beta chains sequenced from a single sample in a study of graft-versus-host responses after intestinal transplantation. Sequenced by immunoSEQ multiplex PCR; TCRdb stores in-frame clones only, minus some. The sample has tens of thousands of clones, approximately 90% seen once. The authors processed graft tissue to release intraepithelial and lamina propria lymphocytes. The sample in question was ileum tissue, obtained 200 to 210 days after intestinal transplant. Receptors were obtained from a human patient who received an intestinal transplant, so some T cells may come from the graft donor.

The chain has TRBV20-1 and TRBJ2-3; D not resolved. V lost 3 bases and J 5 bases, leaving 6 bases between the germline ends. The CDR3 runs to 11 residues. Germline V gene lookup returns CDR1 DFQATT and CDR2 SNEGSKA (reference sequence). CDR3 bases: TGCAGTGCTAGGAAAGGAGATACGCAGTATTTT. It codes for CSARKGDTQYF.

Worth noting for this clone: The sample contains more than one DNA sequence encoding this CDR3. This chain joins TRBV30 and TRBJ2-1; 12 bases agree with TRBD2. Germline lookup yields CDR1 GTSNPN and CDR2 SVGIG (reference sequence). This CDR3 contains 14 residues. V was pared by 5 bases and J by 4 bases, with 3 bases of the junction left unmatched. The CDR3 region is CAWRGLAGYNEQFF. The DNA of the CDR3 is TGTGCCTGGCGGGGACTAGCGGGTTACAATGAGCAGTTCTTC.

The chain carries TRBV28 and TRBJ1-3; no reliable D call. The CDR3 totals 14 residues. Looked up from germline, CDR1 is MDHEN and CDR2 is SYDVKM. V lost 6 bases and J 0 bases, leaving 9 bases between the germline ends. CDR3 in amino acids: CASRTGSSGNTIYF. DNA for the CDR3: TGTGCCAGCAGAACCGGGTCCTCTGGAAACACCATATATTTT.

CDR3 residues: CASSLVPLAGDTDTQYF. CDR3 coding DNA: TGTGCCAGCAGCTTAGTCCCACTAGCGGGGGACACAGATACGCAGTATTTT. The chain employs TRBV7-9 and TRBJ2-3, with TRBD2 matching 11 bases. In germline, CDR1 is SEHNR, CDR2 FQNEAQ (reference sequence). The CDR3 has 17 residues. V gave up 1 base and J gave up 2 bases; unmatched junction bases: 5. Complete variable domain (other parts from reference TRBV7-9 and TRBJ2-3): DTGVSQNPRHKITKRGQNVTFRCDPISEHNRLYWYRQTLGQGPEFLTYFQNEAQLEKSRLLSDRFSAERPKGSFSTLEIQRTEQGDSAMYLCASSLVPLAGDTDTQYFGPGTRLTVL.

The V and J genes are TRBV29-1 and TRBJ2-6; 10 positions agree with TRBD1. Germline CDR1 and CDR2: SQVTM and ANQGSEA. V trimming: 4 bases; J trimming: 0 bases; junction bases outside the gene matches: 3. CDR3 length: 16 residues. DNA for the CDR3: TGCAGCGTTGGGACAGGGGGGATCTCTGGGGCCAACGTCCTGACTTTC. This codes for CSVGTGGISGANVLTF.

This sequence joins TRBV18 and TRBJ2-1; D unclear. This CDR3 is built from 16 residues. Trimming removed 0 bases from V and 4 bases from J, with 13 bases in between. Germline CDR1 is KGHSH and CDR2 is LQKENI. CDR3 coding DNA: TGTGCCAGCTCACCACCCCCCCGAGAAAGGTACAATGAGCAGTTCTTC. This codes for CASSPPPRERYNEQFF.

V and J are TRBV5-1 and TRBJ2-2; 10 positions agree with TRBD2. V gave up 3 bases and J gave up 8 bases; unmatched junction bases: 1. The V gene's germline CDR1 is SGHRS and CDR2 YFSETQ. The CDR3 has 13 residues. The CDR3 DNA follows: TGCGCCAGCAGCTCGGGACTAGCGGGGGAGCTGTTTTTT. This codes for CASSSGLAGELFF.

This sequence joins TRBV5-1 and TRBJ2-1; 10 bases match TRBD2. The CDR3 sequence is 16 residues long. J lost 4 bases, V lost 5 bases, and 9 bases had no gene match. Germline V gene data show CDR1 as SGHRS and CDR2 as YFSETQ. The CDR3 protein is CASRAIAGGPYNEQFF. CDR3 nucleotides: TGCGCCAGCAGAGCAATAGCGGGAGGCCCATACAATGAGCAGTTCTTC.

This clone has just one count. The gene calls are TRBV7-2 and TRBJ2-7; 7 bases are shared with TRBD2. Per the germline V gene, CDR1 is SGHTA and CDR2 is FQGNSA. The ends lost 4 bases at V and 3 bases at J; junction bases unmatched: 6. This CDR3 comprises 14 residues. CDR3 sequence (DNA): TGTGCCAGCAGCTACCGGGACTACCACTACGAGCAGTACTTC. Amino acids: CASSYRDYHYEQYF.

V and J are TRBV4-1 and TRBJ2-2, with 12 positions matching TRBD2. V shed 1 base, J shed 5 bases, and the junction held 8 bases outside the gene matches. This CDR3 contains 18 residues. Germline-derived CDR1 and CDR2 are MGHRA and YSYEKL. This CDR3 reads CASSQVLAGGPGTGELFF. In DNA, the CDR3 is TGCGCCAGCAGCCAAGTCCTAGCGGGGGGGCCGGGGACCGGGGAGCTGTTTTTT.

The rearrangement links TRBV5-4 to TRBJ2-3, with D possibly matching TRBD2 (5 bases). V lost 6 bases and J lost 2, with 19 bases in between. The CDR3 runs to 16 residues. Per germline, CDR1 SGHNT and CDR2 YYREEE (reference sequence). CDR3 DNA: TGTGCCAGCACGCTCGTGTCCGGGGTCAACACAGATACGCAGTATTTT. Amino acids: CASTLVSGVNTDTQYF.

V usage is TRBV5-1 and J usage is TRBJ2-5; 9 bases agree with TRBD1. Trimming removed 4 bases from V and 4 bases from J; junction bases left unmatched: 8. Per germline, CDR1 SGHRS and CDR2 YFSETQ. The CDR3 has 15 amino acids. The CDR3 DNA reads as TGCGCCAGCAGCGGCGGACAGGGGCCATTAGAGACCCAGTACTTC. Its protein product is CASSGGQGPLETQYF.

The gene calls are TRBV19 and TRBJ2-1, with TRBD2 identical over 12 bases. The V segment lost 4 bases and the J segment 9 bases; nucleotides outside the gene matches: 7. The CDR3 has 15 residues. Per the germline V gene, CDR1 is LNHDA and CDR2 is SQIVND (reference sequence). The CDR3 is CASSTGLAGFGEQFF. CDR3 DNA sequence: TGTGCCAGTAGTACCGGACTAGCGGGGTTTGGTGAGCAGTTCTTC.

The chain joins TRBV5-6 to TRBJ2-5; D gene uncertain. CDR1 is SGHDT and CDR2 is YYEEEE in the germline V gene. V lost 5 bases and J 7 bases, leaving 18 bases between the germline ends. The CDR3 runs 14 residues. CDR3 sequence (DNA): TGTGCCAGCAGTCCTTTTCAGGTTAGGGTGACCCAGTACTTC. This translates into CASSPFQVRVTQYF.

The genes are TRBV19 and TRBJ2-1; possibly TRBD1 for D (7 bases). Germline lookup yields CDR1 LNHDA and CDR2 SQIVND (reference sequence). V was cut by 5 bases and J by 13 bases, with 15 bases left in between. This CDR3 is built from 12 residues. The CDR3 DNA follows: TGTGCCAGTAGTCTCAGGGGGGCCGCTCAGTTCTTC. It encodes CASSLRGAAQFF. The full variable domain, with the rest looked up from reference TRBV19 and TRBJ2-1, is DGGITQSPKYLFRKEGQNVTLSCEQNLNHDAMYWYRQDPGQGLRLIYYSQIVNDFQKGDIAEGYSVSREKKESFPLTVTSAQKNPTAFYLCASSLRGAAQFFGPGTRLTVL.

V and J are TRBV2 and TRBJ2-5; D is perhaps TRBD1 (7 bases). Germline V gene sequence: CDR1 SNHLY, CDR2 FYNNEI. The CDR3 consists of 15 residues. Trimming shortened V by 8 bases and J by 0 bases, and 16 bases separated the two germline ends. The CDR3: CASGRTGVYQETQYF. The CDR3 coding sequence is TGTGCCAGCGGGAGGACAGGAGTGTACCAAGAGACCCAGTACTTC.

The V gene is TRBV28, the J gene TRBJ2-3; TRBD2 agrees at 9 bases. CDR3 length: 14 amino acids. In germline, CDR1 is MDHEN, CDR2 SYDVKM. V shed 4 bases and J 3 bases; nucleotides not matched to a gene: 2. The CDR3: CASSWLAGTDTQYF. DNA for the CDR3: TGTGCCAGCAGTTGGCTAGCGGGAACAGATACGCAGTATTTT.

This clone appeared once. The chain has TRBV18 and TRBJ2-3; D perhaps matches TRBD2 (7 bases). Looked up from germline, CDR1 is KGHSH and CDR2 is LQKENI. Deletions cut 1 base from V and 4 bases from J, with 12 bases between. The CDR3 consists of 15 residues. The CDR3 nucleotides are TGTGCCAGCTCACCACTTGCGGGGGCAGCAGATACGCAGTATTTT. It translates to CASSPLAGAADTQYF.

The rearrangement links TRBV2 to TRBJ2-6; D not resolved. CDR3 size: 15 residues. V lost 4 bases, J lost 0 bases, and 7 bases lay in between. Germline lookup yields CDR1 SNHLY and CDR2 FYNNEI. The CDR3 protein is CASSGKSSGANVLTF. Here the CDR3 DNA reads TGTGCCAGCAGTGGCAAAAGCTCTGGGGCCAACGTCCTGACTTTC.

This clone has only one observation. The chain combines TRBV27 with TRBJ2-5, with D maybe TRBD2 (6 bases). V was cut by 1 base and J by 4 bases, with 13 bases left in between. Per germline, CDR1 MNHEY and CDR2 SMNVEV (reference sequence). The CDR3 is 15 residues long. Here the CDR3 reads CASSLFWGDGETQYF. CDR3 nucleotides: TGTGCCAGCAGTTTATTTTGGGGGGACGGAGAGACCCAGTACTTC.

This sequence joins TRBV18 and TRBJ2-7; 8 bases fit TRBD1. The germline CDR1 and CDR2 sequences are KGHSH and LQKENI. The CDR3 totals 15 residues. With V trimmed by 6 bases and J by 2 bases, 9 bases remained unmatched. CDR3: CASSRGQGIAYEQYF. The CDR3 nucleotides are TGTGCCAGCTCCCGCGGACAGGGCATTGCCTACGAGCAGTACTTC.

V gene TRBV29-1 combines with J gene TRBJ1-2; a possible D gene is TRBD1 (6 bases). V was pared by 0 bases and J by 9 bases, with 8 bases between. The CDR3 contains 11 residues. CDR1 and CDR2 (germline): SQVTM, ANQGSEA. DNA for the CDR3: TGCAGCGTTGAAGACAGGGACAGCTACACCTTC. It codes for CSVEDRDSYTF.

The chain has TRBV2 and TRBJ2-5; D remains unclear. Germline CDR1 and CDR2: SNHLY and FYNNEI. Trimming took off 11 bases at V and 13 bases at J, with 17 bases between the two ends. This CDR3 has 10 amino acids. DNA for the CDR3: TGTGCCGGTACGCCCGCGCCAGGGTACTTC. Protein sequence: CAGTPAPGYF.

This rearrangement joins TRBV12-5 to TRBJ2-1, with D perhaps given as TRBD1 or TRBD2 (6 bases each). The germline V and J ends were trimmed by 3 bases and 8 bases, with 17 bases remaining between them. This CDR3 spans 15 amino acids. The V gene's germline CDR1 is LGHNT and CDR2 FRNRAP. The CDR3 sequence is CASGFPSAQGYEQFF. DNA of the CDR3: TGTGCTAGTGGTTTTCCTAGCGCCCAGGGGTATGAGCAGTTCTTC.

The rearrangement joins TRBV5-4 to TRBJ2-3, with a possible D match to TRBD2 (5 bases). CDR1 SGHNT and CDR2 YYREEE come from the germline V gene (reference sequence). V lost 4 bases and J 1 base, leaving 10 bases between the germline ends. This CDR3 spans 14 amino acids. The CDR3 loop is CASSPVRGTDTQYF. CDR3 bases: TGTGCCAGCAGCCCAGTGAGGGGCACAGATACGCAGTATTTT.

CDR3 loop: CASSTKIRQGREKLFF. CDR3 bases: TGTGCCAGCAGCACAAAAATCCGACAGGGGCGGGAAAAACTGTTTTTT. The V and J genes are TRBV28 and TRBJ1-4; 8 bases line up with TRBD1. Germline assignment: CDR1 MDHEN and CDR2 SYDVKM. This CDR3 spans 16 amino acids. With 6 bases clipped from V and 8 bases from J, the junction kept 14 bases outside the gene matches.

For the CDR3, the DNA is TGTGCCAGCAGCCCCCGGGGTAGCGGGGGGACCGGGGAGCTGTTTTTT. Protein: CASSPRGSGGTGELFF. The V gene is TRBV9, the J gene TRBJ2-2, with TRBD2 matching over 10 bases. Losses at the gene ends were 4 bases for V and 5 bases for J; bases not matched to a gene: 8. Looked up from germline, CDR1 is SGDLS and CDR2 is YYNGEE. The CDR3 totals 16 residues.